This is a list of T cell receptor beta chains from one sample in a study of control samples from healthy donors and cancer patients. Some clones are missing from TCRdb's copy, which holds only in-frame ones; the method was immunoSEQ multiplex PCR. The sample has 35,000 to 45,000 clones; 85% to 95% are singletons. The sample comprised PBMCs. The receptors were gathered from a woman aged 40 to 55 with head and neck cancer. Both conserved end residues are part of each CDR3. Each record gives: J gene, clone size, CDR3 length, V gene, D gene, CDR3 DNA, CDR3 protein. The D gene is left open where the match is weak. Expanded clones are given a class, and other clones once, few, many or no size at all.

>TRBJ2-3|once|15|TRBV29-1|.
TGCAGCGTTGAATTGGGGGGATCCTCGAAGGTTACGCAGTATTTT
CSVELGGSSKVTQYF
>TRBJ1-2|.|14|TRBV3-1/TRBV3-2|.
TGTGCCAGCAGCCTACATGGGAAGGACTATGGCTACACCTTC
CASSLHGKDYGYTF
>TRBJ1-3|.|14|TRBV28|TRBD1
TGTGCCAGCAGACCAGACAGGGAGGGAAACACCATATATTTT
CASRPDREGNTIYF
>TRBJ2-7|.|14|TRBV25-1|.
TGTGCCAGCAGTGTTGGCGGGGTCTCTCCTGCGCAGTACTTC
CASSVGGVSPAQYF
>TRBJ2-7|.|13|TRBV30|TRBD1
TGTGCCTGGAGAGGGACAGGGACGGGAGAGCAGTACTTC
CAWRGTGTGEQYF
>TRBJ2-7|.|15|TRBV18|.
TGTGCCAGCTCACCCCAGAGAGGGAACTCCTACGAGCAGTACTTC
CASSPQRGNSYEQYF
>TRBJ2-3|.|19|TRBV18|TRBD2
TGTGCCAGCTCACCACGTTCATCCGGTTCGGCGGGGGGGCGAAATACGCAGTATTTT
CASSPRSSGSAGGRNTQYF
>TRBJ2-1|.|16|TRBV18|TRBD2
TGTGCCAGCACCCCTCGGACTAGCGGGACCTACAATGAGCAGTTCTTC
CASTPRTSGTYNEQFF
>TRBJ2-1|.|12|TRBV5-8|.
TGTGCCAGCAGCTTTGATTGGAATGAGCAGTTCTTC
CASSFDWNEQFF
>TRBJ2-1|.|11|TRBV20-1|.
TGCAGTGCTCCCCCCAACCATGAGCAGTTCTTC
CSAPPNHEQFF
>TRBJ2-2|.|14|TRBV6-4|.
TGTGCCAGCAGTGACTCTGGGGACACCGGGGAGCTGTTTTTT
CASSDSGDTGELFF
>TRBJ1-1|.|13|TRBV6-5|.
TGTGCCAGCAGCCCGAGCGGGTACACTGAAGCTTTCTTT
CASSPSGYTEAFF
>TRBJ2-5|once|14|TRBV21-1|.
TGTGCCAGCAGCAAAGAAAGGGGGGGAAAGACCCAGTACTTC
CASSKERGGKTQYF
>TRBJ1-1|.|14|TRBV20-1|.
TGCAGTGCTAGTCCCGACAGAGAGGACACTGAAGCTTTCTTT
CSASPDREDTEAFF
>TRBJ1-5|.|14|TRBV28|.
TGTGCCAGCAGGGAGAGGGAGGCAAATCAGCCCCAGCATTTT
CASREREANQPQHF
>TRBJ1-4|few|16|TRBV5-1|TRBD1
TGCGCCAGCAGGTCCGGGACAGGGGGCGTAGGTGAAAAACTGTTTTTT
CASRSGTGGVGEKLFF
>TRBJ2-5|.|14|TRBV24-1|.
TGTGCCACCAGTGATCCCCGGGCGGGAGAGACCCAGTACTTC
CATSDPRAGETQYF
>TRBJ2-7|.|13|TRBV28|.
TGTGCCAGTTCGACCAGGGCCCCTTACGAGCAGTACTTC
CASSTRAPYEQYF
>TRBJ1-2|.|14|TRBV7-9|TRBD1
TGTGCCAGCAGCTACAGACAGGGGCCCTATGGCTACACCTTC
CASSYRQGPYGYTF
>TRBJ1-4|.|14|TRBV2|.
TGTGCCAGCAGTGAAGAGGGGATCGGGGAAAAACTGTTTTTT
CASSEEGIGEKLFF
>TRBJ1-1|.|13|TRBV11-3|.
TGTGCCAGCAGCTTATCCGGATTTACTGAAGCTTTCTTT
CASSLSGFTEAFF
>TRBJ2-1|.|15|TRBV7-9|.
TGTGCCAGCAGCTGGACCTTTCGCGACTACAATGAGCAGTTCTTC
CASSWTFRDYNEQFF
>TRBJ1-3|.|14|TRBV6-5|.
TGTGCCAGCAGCAACAGTTACTCTGGAAACACCATATATTTT
CASSNSYSGNTIYF
>TRBJ2-4|.|12|TRBV7-9|TRBD1
TGTGCCAGCAGCTCACAGGGGAACATTCAGTACTTC
CASSSQGNIQYF
>TRBJ2-2|.|13|TRBV7-3|.
TGTGCCAGCACCCCTAGTCCCGGCGGGGAGCTGTTTTTT
CASTPSPGGELFF
>TRBJ1-5|once|13|TRBV3-1/TRBV3-2|.
TGTGCCAGCAGCCAAGACCGGAGCCAGCCCCAGCATTTT
CASSQDRSQPQHF
>TRBJ2-7|few|15|TRBV27|TRBD1
TGTGCCAGCAGTTTAATCCGGACAGGTCGTTACGAGCAGTACTTC
CASSLIRTGRYEQYF
>TRBJ2-7|.|15|TRBV9|TRBD1
TGTGCCAGCAGCGTAGAGGGGGACAGGGGACACGAGCAGTACTTC
CASSVEGDRGHEQYF
>TRBJ1-2|.|12|TRBV19|.
TGTGCCAGTAGTATAGGGGCACAGGCAGCCACCTTC
CASSIGAQAATF
>TRBJ2-3|.|15|TRBV10-1|.
TGCGCCAGCAGTGAAGCGGTCGCTACCACAGATACGCAGTATTTT
CASSEAVATTDTQYF
>TRBJ2-1|.|15|TRBV18|.
TGTGCCAGCTCACGGAGGACGGGGGAGTACAATGAGCAGTTCTTC
CASSRRTGEYNEQFF
>TRBJ2-1|.|13|TRBV6-2/TRBV6-3|TRBD1
TGTGCCAGCAGTTACGGGACAGGGTCAGTGCAGTTCTTC
CASSYGTGSVQFF
>TRBJ1-4|.|18|TRBV23-1|.
TGCGCCAGCAGTCAATCGAATGTGCAGGGACCAACTAATGAAAAACTGTTTTTT
CASSQSNVQGPTNEKLFF
>TRBJ2-7|.|13|TRBV7-3|.
TGTGCCACTTCGGACAGTATTACGACTGTGCAGTACTTC
CATSDSITTVQYF
>TRBJ2-1|few|18|TRBV4-1|TRBD2
TGCGCCAGCAGCCAAGGGCTAGCGGGGGGGCCTAGAAATAATGAGCAGTTCTTC
CASSQGLAGGPRNNEQFF
>TRBJ2-1|.|16|TRBV18|TRBD1
TGTGCCAGCTCACCAAGCCCCGGACAGGGGGCGAAGGAGCAGTTCTTC
CASSPSPGQGAKEQFF
>TRBJ1-3|.|16|TRBV30|.
TGTGCCTGGAGTGGAGGGATTCGAAGCTCTGGAAACACCATATATTTT
CAWSGGIRSSGNTIYF
>TRBJ2-3|once|13|TRBV19|TRBD2
TGTGCCAGTAATTGGGGGGGAGCAGATACGCAGTATTTT
CASNWGGADTQYF
>TRBJ1-2|.|15|TRBV5-1|TRBD1
TGCGCCAGCAGCTTAGACAGGGCCCCTAACTATGGCTACACCTTC
CASSLDRAPNYGYTF
>TRBJ1-5|.|18|TRBV30|TRBD1
TGTGCCCCTCAGAGGGGGCGGGAGAGACTCCATAGCAATCAGCCCCAGCATTTT
CAPQRGRERLHSNQPQHF
>TRBJ2-6|.|16|TRBV18|.
TGTGCCAGCTCACCACCGAGTAGGGCTGGGGCCAACGTCCTGACTTTC
CASSPPSRAGANVLTF
>TRBJ1-1|.|14|TRBV28|.
TGTGCCAGCAGGGGGGGTAGAGGGGCGGCTGAAGCTTTCTTT
CASRGGRGAAEAFF
>TRBJ2-6|.|18|TRBV27|.
TGTGCCAGCAGTTTTAGGAGGGGGCTAGGTTCTGGGGCCAACGTCCTGACTTTC
CASSFRRGLGSGANVLTF
>TRBJ1-6|.|13|TRBV10-1|.
TGCGCCAGCAGTTTCGACAGTGCCAACCCCCTCCACTTT
CASSFDSANPLHF
>TRBJ1-1|.|15|TRBV5-1|TRBD1
TGCGCCAGCAGCGGCGGACAGGGTATGAACACTGAAGCTTTCTTT
CASSGGQGMNTEAFF
>TRBJ1-1|.|15|TRBV9|TRBD1
TGTGCCAGCAGCGTAAGACAGGGGGGATACACTGAAGCTTTCTTT
CASSVRQGGYTEAFF
>TRBJ1-2|.|12|TRBV27|.
TGTGCCACAAAACCCTATGGGAAAGGCTACACCTTC
CATKPYGKGYTF
>TRBJ2-2|.|16|TRBV5-8|TRBD1
TGTGCCAGCAGCCGAAGGACAGGCATAAACACCGGGGAGCTGTTTTTT
CASSRRTGINTGELFF
>TRBJ2-7|.|12|TRBV29-1|.
TGCAGCGCGCGTCTGGGACGCTACGAGCAGTACTTC
CSARLGRYEQYF
>TRBJ1-4|.|14|TRBV10-3|TRBD1
TGTGCCATCGGGACAGGGGGATCTAATGAAAAACTGTTTTTT
CAIGTGGSNEKLFF
>TRBJ1-1|.|13|TRBV28|.
TGTGCCAGCAGTGGACCGGGCCTCACTGAAGCTTTCTTT
CASSGPGLTEAFF
>TRBJ1-2|.|15|TRBV5-6|.
TGTGCCAGCAGCTTAAATGACAGAGACCAGGGTGGCTACACCTTC
CASSLNDRDQGGYTF
>TRBJ1-2|.|14|TRBV15|.
TGTGCCACCAGCAGAACCCGGACATCATATGGCTACACCTTC
CATSRTRTSYGYTF
>TRBJ1-5|.|15|TRBV6-5|.
TGTGCCAGCAGATTGAGGCAGGAAACAGATCAGCCCCAGCATTTT
CASRLRQETDQPQHF
>TRBJ2-5|.|13|TRBV10-3|.
TGTGCCATCGCAAAGGCGGACCAAGAGACCCAGTACTTC
CAIAKADQETQYF
>TRBJ2-5|.|12|TRBV30|.
TGTGCCTGGGGTCCGTCGCAAGAGACCCAGTACTTC
CAWGPSQETQYF
>TRBJ1-5|.|14|TRBV5-1|TRBD1
TGCGCCAGCAGCCCAACAGGGGAGGTTCAGCCCCAGCATTTT
CASSPTGEVQPQHF
>TRBJ1-4|.|15|TRBV5-6|TRBD1
TGTGCCAGCAGCTCCACAGGGGCGACTAATGAAAAACTGTTTTTT
CASSSTGATNEKLFF
>TRBJ2-1|.|14|TRBV6-5|.
TGTGCCACGATCCGGGACCCCGGAGGAAATGAGCAGTTCTTC
CATIRDPGGNEQFF